This T cell receptor beta chain was captured in a study of cytomegalovirus exposure and HLA in healthy donors. Primers included in the PCR were 60 Vbeta and 13 Jbeta primers. Only in-frame clones appear in the TCRdb table, and some are missing; sequencing was by immunoSEQ multiplex PCR. The repertoire includes around 210,000 clones, about 88% of them detected once, and roughly 0.24% sits in the top ten. Germline loops: CDR1 MNHEY, CDR2 SVGAGI. J gave up 4 bases and V 0 bases, and 3 bases lay outside the gene matches. The CDR3 spans 15 residues. The receptor was isolated from a girl aged 2-10 years in good health and CMV-seronegative. The rearrangement uses TRBV6-5 and TRBJ1-2, with 9 bases that match TRBD1. Specimen: PBMCs. The chain's CDR3 is CASSYSGQGSYGYTF. DNA of the CDR3: TGTGCCAGCAGTTACTCCGGACAGGGGAGCTATGGCTACACCTTC.